The rows below give T cell receptor beta chains drawn from one sample of a study of CDR3 diversity in severe acne. One entry per CDR3 protein results from TCRdb running MiXCR on the PCR reads. The sample gives some 84,000 distinct CDR3 sequences, over 40% of which show up once; roughly an eighth is in the top ten. The sequenced sample consisted of blood. Source of these receptors: a male donor in good health, without acne. CDR3s include the opening cysteine and the closing phenylalanine or tryptophan. The D gene is left open where the match is weak. Size is omitted from some rows. Given values are once, few, many or a class for expanded clones.

CDR3nt,CDR3aa,d_gene,v_gene,abundance,j_gene
TGTGCCAGTGGAGCTGCGGGGGGAAATACGCAGTATTTT,CASGAAGGNTQYF,TRBD2,TRBV19,NA,TRBJ2-3
TGTGCCAGCAGTTCGGACGGAAGCTCTGGGGCCAACGTCCTGACTTTC,CASSSDGSSGANVLTF,NA,TRBV12-3/TRBV12-4,NA,TRBJ2-6
TGTGCCAGCAGTGAAGAGGCCGCCTCCCCGGGCAGGCTCGATGGCGAGCAGTACTTC,CASSEEAASPGRLDGEQYF,NA,TRBV2,once,TRBJ2-7
TGTGCCAGCAGCTTATCCGGGGACACCGGGGAGCTGTTTTTT,CASSLSGDTGELFF,NA,TRBV11-3,many,TRBJ2-2
TGTGCCAGCAGCAAAAAGGGGGAAAGGGAGACCCAGTACTTC,CASSKKGERETQYF,NA,TRBV7-3,many,TRBJ2-5
TGTGCCACCAGAGACAGGTTCTCCTCTAATCAGCCCCAGCATTTT,CATRDRFSSNQPQHF,NA,TRBV19,NA,TRBJ1-5
TGCGCCAACCCGGCAGCGGGAGGACAGGGGGCAGTGGGCTATGGCTACACCTTC,CANPAAGGQGAVGYGYTF,TRBD1,TRBV5-5,NA,TRBJ1-2
TGTGCCACCAGTGAATCCGGGACGCCAGGCAATGAGCAGTTCTTC,CATSESGTPGNEQFF,NA,TRBV24-1,NA,TRBJ2-1
TGTGCCAGTAGTATATCTCTGTGGGAAGGGACCTACGAGCAGTACTTC,CASSISLWEGTYEQYF,NA,TRBV19,many,TRBJ2-7
TGCAGCGTATCCAGGGCACCCGGGGAGCTGTTTTTT,CSVSRAPGELFF,NA,TRBV29-1,many,TRBJ2-2
TGTGCCAGCAGCCAAGCCGGGGATAGCAATCAGCCCCAGCATTTT,CASSQAGDSNQPQHF,NA,TRBV3-1,NA,TRBJ1-5
TGTGCCAGCGCCCGGGACAGGGTCAGCGGCTACACCTTC,CASARDRVSGYTF,TRBD1,TRBV7-6,few,TRBJ1-2
TGTGCCAGCAGCCCAACAGGTGCGGCTCTCACTGAAGCTTTCTTT,CASSPTGAALTEAFF,NA,TRBV7-9,once,TRBJ1-1
TGCGCCAGCAGCCAAGGGACACCCGCATCGGGCGAGCAGTACTTC,CASSQGTPASGEQYF,NA,TRBV4-1,NA,TRBJ2-7
TGTGCCAGCAGCTTAGACACAGATCGCGGGTATCAGCCCCAGCATTTT,CASSLDTDRGYQPQHF,NA,TRBV7-8,NA,TRBJ1-5
TGCAGTGCTAGTACGGCTAGCGGGGCTGCGCAGTATTTT,CSASTASGAAQYF,TRBD2,TRBV20-1,medium-sized,TRBJ2-3
TGTGCCAGCAGCCCTGGGCTAGCCTCCTACGAGCAGTACTTC,CASSPGLASYEQYF,NA,TRBV5-4,NA,TRBJ2-7
TGTGCCAGCAGCGAAAGAGGGGGGGGGCAGATCTACGAGCAGTACTTC,CASSERGGGQIYEQYF,NA,TRBV9,many,TRBJ2-7
TGCAGCGTTGAAGGGTCTAGCGGGAACCTACCGGGGGAGCAGTACTTC,CSVEGSSGNLPGEQYF,TRBD2,TRBV29-1,few,TRBJ2-7
TGCAGCGCGCGGGGAGATGCTAATTCACCCCTCCACTTT,CSARGDANSPLHF,NA,TRBV29-1,once,TRBJ1-6
TGTGTCAGCAGGAAGAGAGGGGGCGCTAGCTATGGCTACACCTTC,CVSRKRGGASYGYTF,TRBD1,TRBV25-1,NA,TRBJ1-2
TGCAGTGCTACCCCCTCGACAGGGATTGGAAAATCACCCCTCCACTTT,CSATPSTGIGKSPLHF,TRBD1,TRBV20-1,medium-sized,TRBJ1-6
TGTGCCAGCAGCTTAGAGGGGGCAAACAATCAGCCCCAGCATTTT,CASSLEGANNQPQHF,NA,TRBV11-3,NA,TRBJ1-5
TGCAGTGCGCATGACAGGGGCGACTATGGCTACACCTTC,CSAHDRGDYGYTF,TRBD1,TRBV20-1,few,TRBJ1-2
TGTGCCAGCAGCTTTGGGGACAGGGCATATAGCAATCAGCCCCAGCATTTT,CASSFGDRAYSNQPQHF,TRBD1,TRBV5-6,NA,TRBJ1-5
TGCAGTGCCCCGGGACAGGGCCAAGAGACCCAGTACTTC,CSAPGQGQETQYF,TRBD1,TRBV20-1,medium-sized,TRBJ2-5
TGCAGTGCCAACCGGGACTCCTCCTACGAGCAGTACTTC,CSANRDSSYEQYF,NA,TRBV20-1,medium-sized,TRBJ2-7
TGTGCCAGTAGTATACGGGCGAACACTGAAGCTTTCTTT,CASSIRANTEAFF,NA,TRBV19,few,TRBJ1-1
TGCAGCGTTGAAGCGGGACAGGGATTGAACACCGGGGAGCTGTTTTTT,CSVEAGQGLNTGELFF,TRBD1,TRBV29-1,many,TRBJ2-2
TGTGCCAGCAGCTCAGAGGACAGGGCCATTCGTGCGAACACCGGGGAGCTGTTTTTT,CASSSEDRAIRANTGELFF,TRBD1,TRBV7-9,NA,TRBJ2-2
TGTGCCAGCAGCAAGGGACTAGCGGGTACTTACGAGCAGTACTTC,CASSKGLAGTYEQYF,TRBD2,TRBV5-4,NA,TRBJ2-7
TGTGCCAGCAGTGAGACTAGCGGGATCACAGATACGCAGTATTTT,CASSETSGITDTQYF,TRBD2,TRBV25-1,NA,TRBJ2-3
TGCAGCGTTCCGAGCCGGACAGGGGCGGGCTACACCTTC,CSVPSRTGAGYTF,TRBD1,TRBV29-1,once,TRBJ1-2